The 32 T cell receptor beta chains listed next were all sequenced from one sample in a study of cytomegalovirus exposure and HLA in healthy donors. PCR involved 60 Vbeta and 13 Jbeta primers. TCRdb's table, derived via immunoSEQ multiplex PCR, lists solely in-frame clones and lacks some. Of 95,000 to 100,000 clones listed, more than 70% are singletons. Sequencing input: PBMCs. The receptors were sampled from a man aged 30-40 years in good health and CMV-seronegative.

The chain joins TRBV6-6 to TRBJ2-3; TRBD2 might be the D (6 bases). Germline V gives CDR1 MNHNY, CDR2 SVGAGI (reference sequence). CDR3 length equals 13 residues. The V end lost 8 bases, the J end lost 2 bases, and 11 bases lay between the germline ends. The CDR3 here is CASGRDPTDTQYF. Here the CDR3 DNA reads TGTGCCAGCGGGCGGGATCCCACAGATACGCAGTATTTT.

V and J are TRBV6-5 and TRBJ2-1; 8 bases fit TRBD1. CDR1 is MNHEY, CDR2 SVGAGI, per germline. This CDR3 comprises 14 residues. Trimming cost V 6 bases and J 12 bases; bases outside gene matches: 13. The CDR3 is CASSSGTGGAGQFF. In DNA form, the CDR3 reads TGTGCCAGCAGCTCCGGGACAGGAGGGGCAGGGCAGTTCTTC.

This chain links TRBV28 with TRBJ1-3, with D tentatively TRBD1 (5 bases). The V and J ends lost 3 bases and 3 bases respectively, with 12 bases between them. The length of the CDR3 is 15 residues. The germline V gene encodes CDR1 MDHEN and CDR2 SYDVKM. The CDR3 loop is CASSFAGGGGNTIYF. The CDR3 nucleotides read TGTGCCAGCAGTTTTGCGGGGGGGGGTGGAAACACCATATATTTT.

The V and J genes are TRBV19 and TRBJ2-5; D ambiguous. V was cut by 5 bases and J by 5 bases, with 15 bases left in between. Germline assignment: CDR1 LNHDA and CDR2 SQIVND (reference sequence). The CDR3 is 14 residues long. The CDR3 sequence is CASSPQVRLETQYF. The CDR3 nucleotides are TGTGCCAGTAGTCCTCAAGTCAGGTTGGAGACCCAGTACTTC.

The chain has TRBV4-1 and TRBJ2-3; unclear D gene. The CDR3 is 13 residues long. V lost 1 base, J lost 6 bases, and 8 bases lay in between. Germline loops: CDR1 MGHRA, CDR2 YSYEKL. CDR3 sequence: CASSQVWADTQYF. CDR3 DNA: TGCGCCAGCAGCCAAGTGTGGGCCGATACGCAGTATTTT.

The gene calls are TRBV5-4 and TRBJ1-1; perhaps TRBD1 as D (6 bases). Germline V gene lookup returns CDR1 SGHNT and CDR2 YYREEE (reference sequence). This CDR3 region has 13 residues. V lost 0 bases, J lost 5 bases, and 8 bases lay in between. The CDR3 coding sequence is TGTGCCAGCAGCTTGGTCACAGGGACTGAAGCTTTCTTT. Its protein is CASSLVTGTEAFF.

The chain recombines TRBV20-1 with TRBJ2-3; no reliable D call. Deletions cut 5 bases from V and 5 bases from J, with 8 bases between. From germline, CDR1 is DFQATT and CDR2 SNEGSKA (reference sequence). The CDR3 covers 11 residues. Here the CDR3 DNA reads TGCAGTGCTGAGGTCCAAGATACGCAGTATTTT. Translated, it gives CSAEVQDTQYF.

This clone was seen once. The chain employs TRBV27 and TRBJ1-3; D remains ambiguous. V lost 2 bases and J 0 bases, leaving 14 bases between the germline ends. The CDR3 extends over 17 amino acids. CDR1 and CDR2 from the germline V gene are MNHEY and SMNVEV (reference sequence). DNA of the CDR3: TGTGCCAGCAGTTTAAGTGGAGATTTACGCTCTGGAAACACCATATATTTT. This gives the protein CASSLSGDLRSGNTIYF.

In nucleotides, the CDR3 is TGTGCCAGCTTTTCGACAGGGGGTAAAATATACGAGCAGTACTTC. Its translation: CASFSTGGKIYEQYF. The genes are TRBV6-5 and TRBJ2-7, with TRBD1 matching 9 bases. Germline V gene lookup returns CDR1 MNHEY and CDR2 SVGAGI. The CDR3 has 15 residues. With 8 bases clipped from V and 4 bases from J, the junction kept 12 bases outside the gene matches.

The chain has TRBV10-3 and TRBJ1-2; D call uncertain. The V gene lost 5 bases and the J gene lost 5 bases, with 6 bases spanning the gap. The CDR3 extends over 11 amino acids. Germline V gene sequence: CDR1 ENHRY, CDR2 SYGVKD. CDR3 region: CAISREYGYTF. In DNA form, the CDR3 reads TGTGCCATCAGTAGGGAGTATGGCTACACCTTC.

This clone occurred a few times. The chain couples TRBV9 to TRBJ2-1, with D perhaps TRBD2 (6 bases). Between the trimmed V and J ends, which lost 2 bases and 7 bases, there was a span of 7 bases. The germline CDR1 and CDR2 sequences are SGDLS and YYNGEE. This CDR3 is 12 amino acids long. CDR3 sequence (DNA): TGTGCCAGCAGCGTTAGCGGTAATGAGCAGTTCTTC. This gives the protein CASSVSGNEQFF.

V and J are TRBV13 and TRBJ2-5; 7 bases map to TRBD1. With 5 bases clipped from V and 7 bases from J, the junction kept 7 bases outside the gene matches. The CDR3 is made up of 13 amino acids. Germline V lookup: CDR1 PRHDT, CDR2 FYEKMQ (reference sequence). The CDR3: CASSRRAGGTQYF. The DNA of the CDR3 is TGTGCCAGCAGCAGGCGCGCAGGGGGGACCCAGTACTTC.

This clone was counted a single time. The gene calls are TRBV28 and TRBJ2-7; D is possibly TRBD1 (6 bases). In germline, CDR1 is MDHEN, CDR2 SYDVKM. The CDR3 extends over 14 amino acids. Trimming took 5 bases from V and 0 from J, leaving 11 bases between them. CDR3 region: CASSGRDISYEQYF. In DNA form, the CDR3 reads TGTGCCAGCAGTGGCCGGGACATCTCCTACGAGCAGTACTTC.

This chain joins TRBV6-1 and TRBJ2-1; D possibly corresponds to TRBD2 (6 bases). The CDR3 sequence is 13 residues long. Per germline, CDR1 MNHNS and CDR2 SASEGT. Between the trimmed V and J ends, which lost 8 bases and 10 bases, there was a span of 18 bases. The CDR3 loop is CASQNLPGAEQFF. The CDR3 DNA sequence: TGTGCCAGCCAGAACTTACCGGGAGCGGAGCAGTTCTTC.

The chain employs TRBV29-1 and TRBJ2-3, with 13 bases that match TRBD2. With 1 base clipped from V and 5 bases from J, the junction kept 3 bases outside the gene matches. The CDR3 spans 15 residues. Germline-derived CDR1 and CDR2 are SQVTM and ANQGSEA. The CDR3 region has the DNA TGCAGCGTTGAAGGGACTAGCGGGAGAATAGATACGCAGTATTTT. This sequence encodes CSVEGTSGRIDTQYF.

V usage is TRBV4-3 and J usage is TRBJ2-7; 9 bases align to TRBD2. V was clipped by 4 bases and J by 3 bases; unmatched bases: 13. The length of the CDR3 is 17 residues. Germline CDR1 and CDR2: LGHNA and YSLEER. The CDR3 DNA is TGCGCCAGCAGCCCCCGTCCTAGCGGGGAGTTCCACTACGAGCAGTACTTC. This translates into CASSPRPSGEFHYEQYF.

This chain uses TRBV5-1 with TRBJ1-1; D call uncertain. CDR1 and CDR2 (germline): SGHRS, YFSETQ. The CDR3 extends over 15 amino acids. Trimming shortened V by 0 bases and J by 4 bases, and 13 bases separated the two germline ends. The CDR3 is CASSLGGDLFTEAFF. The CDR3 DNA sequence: TGCGCCAGCAGCTTGGGGGGAGACCTTTTCACTGAAGCTTTCTTT.

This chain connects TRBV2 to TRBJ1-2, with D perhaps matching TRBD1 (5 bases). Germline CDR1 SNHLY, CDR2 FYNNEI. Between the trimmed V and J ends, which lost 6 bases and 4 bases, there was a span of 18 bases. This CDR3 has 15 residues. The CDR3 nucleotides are TGTGCCAGCAGGGACAAACAGGTTCGCGGCTATGGCTACACCTTC. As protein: CASRDKQVRGYGYTF.

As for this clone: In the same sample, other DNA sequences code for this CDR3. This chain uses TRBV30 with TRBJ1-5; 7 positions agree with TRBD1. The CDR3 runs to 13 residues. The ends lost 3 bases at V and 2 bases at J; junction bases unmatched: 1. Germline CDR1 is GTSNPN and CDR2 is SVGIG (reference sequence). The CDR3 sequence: CAWSTGGNQPQHF. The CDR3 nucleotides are TGTGCCTGGAGCACAGGGGGCAATCAGCCCCAGCATTTT.

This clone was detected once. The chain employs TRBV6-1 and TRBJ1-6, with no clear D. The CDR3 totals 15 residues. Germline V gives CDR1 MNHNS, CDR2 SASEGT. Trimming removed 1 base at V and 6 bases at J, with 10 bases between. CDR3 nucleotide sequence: TGTGCCAGCAGTGAAGTCGGTAAATTTAATTCACCCCTCCACTTT. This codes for CASSEVGKFNSPLHF.

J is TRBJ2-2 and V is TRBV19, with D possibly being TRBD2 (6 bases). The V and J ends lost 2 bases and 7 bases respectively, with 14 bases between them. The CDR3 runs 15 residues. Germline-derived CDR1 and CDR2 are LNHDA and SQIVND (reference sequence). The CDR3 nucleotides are TGTGCCAGTAGTATATGGGGGGTCGTAGACGGGGAGCTGTTTTTT. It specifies CASSIWGVVDGELFF.

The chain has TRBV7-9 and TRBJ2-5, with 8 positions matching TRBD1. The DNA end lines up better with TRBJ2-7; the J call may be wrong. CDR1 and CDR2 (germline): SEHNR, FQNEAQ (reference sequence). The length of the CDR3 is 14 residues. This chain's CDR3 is CASSSTGAIYEQYF. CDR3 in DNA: TGTGCCAGCAGCTCGACAGGGGCGATATACGAGCAGTACTTC.

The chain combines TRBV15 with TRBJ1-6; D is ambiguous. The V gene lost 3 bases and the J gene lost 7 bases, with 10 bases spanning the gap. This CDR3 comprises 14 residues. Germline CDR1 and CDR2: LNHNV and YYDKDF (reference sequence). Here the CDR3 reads CATSSGKWNSPLHF. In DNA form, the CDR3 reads TGTGCCACCAGCAGCGGGAAATGGAATTCACCCCTCCACTTT. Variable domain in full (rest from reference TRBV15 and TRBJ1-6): DAMVIQNPRYQVTQFGKPVTLSCSQTLNHNVMYWYQQKSSQAPKLLFHYYDKDFNNEADTPDNFQSRRPNTSFCFLDIRSPGLGDTAMYLCATSSGKWNSPLHFGNGTRLTVT.

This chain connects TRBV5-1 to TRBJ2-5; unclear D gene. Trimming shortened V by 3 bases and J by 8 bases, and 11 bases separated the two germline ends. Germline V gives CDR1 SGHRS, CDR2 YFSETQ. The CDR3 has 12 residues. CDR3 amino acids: CASSSFGSTQYF. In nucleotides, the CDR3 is TGCGCCAGCAGCTCATTCGGGTCTACCCAGTACTTC.

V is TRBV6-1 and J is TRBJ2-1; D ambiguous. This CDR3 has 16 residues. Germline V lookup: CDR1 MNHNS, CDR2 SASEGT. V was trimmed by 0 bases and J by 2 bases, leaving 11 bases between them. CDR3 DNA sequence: TGTGCCAGCAGTGAAGCCTCAATAGGAGCCTACAATGAGCAGTTCTTC. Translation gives CASSEASIGAYNEQFF.

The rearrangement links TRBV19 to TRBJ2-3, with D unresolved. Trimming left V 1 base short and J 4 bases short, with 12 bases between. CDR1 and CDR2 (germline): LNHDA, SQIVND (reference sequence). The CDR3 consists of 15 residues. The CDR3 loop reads CASSIAAEYPDTQYF. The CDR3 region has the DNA TGTGCCAGTAGTATAGCCGCGGAGTACCCAGATACGCAGTATTTT.

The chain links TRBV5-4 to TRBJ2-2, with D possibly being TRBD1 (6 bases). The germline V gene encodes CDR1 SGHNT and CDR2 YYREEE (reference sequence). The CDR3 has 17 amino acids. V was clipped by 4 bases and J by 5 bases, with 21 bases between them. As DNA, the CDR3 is TGTGCCAGCAGCAAAGGGACACCCCCCGTAGGGACCGGGGAGCTGTTTTTT. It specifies CASSKGTPPVGTGELFF.

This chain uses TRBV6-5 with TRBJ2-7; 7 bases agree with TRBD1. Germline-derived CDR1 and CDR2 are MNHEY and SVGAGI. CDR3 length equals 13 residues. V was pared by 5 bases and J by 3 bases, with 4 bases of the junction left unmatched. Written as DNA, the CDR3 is TGTGCCAGCAGTAGGGGACAGTTCTACGAGCAGTACTTC. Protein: CASSRGQFYEQYF.

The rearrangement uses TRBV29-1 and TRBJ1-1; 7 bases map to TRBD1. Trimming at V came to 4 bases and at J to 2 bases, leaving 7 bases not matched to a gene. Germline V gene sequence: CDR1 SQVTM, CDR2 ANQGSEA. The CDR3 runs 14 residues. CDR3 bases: TGCAGCGTTGTAGTCAGGGGGGCAAACACTGAAGCTTTCTTT. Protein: CSVVVRGANTEAFF.

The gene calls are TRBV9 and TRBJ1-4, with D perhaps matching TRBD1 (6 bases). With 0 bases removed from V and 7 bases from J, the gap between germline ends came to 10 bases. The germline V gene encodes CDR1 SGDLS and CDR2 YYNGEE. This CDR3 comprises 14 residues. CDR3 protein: CASSVGGLSEKLFF. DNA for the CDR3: TGTGCCAGCAGCGTAGGGGGGCTAAGTGAAAAACTGTTTTTT.

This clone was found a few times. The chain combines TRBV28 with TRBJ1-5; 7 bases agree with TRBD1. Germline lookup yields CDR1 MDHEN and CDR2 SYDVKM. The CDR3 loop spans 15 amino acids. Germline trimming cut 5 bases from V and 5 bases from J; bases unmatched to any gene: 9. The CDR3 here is CASSQGTATYQPQHF. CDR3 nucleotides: TGTGCCAGCAGTCAGGGGACAGCTACTTATCAGCCCCAGCATTTT.

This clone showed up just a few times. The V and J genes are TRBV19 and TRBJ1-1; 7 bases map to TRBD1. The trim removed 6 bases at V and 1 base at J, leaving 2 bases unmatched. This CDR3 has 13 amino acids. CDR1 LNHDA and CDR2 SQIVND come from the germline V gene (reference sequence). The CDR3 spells CASRGQSNTEAFF. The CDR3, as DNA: TGTGCCAGTAGGGGACAGTCGAACACTGAAGCTTTCTTT.